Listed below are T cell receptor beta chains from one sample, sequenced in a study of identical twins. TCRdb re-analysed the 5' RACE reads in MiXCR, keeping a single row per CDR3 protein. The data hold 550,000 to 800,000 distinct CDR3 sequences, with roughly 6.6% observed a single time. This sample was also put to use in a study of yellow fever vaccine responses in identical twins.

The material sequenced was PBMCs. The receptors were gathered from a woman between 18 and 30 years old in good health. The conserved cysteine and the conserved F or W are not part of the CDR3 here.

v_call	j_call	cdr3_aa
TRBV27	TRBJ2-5	ASSSTRTSGYQETQY
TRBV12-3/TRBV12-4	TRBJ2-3	ASSFGGNTQY
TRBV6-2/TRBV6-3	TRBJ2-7	ASSYYTSYEQY
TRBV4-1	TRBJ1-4	ASSPAGVNEKLF
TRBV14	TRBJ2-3	ASSQAVSGTQY
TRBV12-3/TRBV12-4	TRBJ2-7	ASSQPGLADTYEQY
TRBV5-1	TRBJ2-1	ASSLGVGSYNEQF
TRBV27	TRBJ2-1	ASSPYLSGGANEQF
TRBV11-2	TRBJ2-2	ASSRGLAGVTPRGELF
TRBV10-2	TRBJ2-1	ASSESGRLYNEQF
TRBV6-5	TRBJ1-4	ASSSHPQNNEKLF
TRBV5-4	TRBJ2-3	ASSPRRTGGTDTQY
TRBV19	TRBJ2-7	ASSISAGEGYEQY
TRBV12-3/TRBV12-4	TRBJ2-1	ASSSSGLYNEQF
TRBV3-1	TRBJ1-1	ASSQGPSATTEAF
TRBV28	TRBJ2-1	ASSNSGGRYQDNEQF
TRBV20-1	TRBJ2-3	SASHLAQY
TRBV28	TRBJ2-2	ASSSAGKVTGELF
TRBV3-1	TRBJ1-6	ASSQGTTYNSPLH
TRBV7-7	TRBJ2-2	ASSLLWGGQGNTGELF